This TCR beta chain was obtained from a study of T cells in localized non-small cell lung cancer. Notes on the study in general: Adjacent uninvolved lung had the highest clonality, suggesting focused antigen responses.

Profiling relied on immunoSEQ multiplex PCR, and the TCRdb table lists in-frame clones only, not all of them. The sample includes over 40,000 clones, about 88% seen only once; the top ten take around 7%. Regarding this clone: Its antigen is undetermined.

Germline CDR1 reads SGHAT; CDR2 reads FQDESV (reference sequence). V lost 5 bases and J lost 3; bases outside the gene matches: 5. The CDR3 is made up of 14 amino acids. V is TRBV11-1 and J is TRBJ2-7, with 9 bases aligning to TRBD1. The TCR comes from a woman aged 18 to 55 with stage III lung adenocarcinoma. Here the sequenced sample was peripheral blood, taken before any cancer treatment. This CDR3 reads CASSAGTGYYEQYF. CDR3 in DNA: TGTGCCAGCAGCGCCGGGACAGGGTACTACGAGCAGTACTTC. The whole variable domain, filled in from reference TRBV11-1 and TRBJ2-7, reads EAEVAQSPRYKITEKSQAVAFWCDPISGHATLYWYRQILGQGPELLVQFQDESVVDDSQLPKDRFSAERLKGVDSTLKIQPAELGDSAMYLCASSAGTGYYEQYFGPGTRLTVT.